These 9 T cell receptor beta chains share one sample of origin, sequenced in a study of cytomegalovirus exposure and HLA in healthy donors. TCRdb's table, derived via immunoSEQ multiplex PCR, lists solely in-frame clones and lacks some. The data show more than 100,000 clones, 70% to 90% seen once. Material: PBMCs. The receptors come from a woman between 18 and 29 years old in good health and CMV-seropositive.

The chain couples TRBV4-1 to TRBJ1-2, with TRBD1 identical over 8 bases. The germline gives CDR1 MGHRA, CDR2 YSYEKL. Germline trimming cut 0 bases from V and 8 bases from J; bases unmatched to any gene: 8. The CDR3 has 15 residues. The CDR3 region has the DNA TGCGCCAGCAGCCAAGATATCCAGGGGGCAAAGGGCTACACCTTC. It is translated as CASSQDIQGAKGYTF.

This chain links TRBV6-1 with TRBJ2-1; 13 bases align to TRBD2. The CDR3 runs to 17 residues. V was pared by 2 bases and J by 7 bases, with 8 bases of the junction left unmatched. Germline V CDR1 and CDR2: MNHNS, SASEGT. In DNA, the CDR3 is TGTGCCAGCAGTGAAACAGGACTAGCGGGAGTAAGGAATGAGCAGTTCTTC. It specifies CASSETGLAGVRNEQFF.

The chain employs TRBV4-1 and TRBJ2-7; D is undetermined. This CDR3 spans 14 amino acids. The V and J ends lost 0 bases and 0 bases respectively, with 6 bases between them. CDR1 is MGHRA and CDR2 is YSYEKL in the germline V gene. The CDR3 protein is CASSQEGTSYEQYF. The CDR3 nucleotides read TGCGCCAGCAGCCAAGAGGGCACCTCCTACGAGCAGTACTTC.

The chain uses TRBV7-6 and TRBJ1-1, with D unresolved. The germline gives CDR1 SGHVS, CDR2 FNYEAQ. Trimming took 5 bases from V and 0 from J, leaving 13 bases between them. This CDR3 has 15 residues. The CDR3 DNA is TGTGCCAGCAGCGCCAACTCCGGGATGAACACTGAAGCTTTCTTT. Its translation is CASSANSGMNTEAFF.

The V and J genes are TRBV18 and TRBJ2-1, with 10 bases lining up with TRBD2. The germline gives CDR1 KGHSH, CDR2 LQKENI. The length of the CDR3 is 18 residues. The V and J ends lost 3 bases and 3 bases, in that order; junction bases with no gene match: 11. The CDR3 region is CASSPQIAGGQIYNEQFF. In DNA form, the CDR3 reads TGTGCCAGCTCACCGCAGATAGCGGGGGGTCAAATCTACAATGAGCAGTTCTTC. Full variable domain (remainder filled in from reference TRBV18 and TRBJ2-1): NAGVMQNPRHLVRRRGQEARLRCSPMKGHSHVYWYRQLPEEGLKFMVYLQKENIIDESGMPKERFSAEFPKEGPSILRIQQVVRGDSAAYFCASSPQIAGGQIYNEQFFGPGTRLTVL.

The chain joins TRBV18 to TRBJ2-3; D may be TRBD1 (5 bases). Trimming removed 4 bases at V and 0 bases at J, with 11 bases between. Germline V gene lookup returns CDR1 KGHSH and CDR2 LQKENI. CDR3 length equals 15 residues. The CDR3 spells CASSQGASSTDTQYF. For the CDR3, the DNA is TGTGCCAGCTCACAAGGGGCCTCTAGCACAGATACGCAGTATTTT. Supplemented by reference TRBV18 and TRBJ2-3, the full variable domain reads NAGVMQNPRHLVRRRGQEARLRCSPMKGHSHVYWYRQLPEEGLKFMVYLQKENIIDESGMPKERFSAEFPKEGPSILRIQQVVRGDSAAYFCASSQGASSTDTQYFGPGTRLTVL.

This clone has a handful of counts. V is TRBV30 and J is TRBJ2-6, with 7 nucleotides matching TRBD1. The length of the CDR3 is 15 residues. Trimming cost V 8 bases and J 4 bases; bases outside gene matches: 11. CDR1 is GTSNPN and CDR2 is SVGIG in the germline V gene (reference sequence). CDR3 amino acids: CAHNRGPRGANVLTF. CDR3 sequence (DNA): TGTGCCCACAACAGGGGTCCGCGCGGGGCCAACGTCCTGACTTTC.

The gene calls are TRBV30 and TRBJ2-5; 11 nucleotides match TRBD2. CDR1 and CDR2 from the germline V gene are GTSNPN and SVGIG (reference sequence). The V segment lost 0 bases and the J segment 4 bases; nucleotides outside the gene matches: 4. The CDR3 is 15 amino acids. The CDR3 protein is CAWSVRLAGIETQYF. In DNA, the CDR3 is TGTGCCTGGAGTGTACGACTAGCGGGGATAGAGACCCAGTACTTC.

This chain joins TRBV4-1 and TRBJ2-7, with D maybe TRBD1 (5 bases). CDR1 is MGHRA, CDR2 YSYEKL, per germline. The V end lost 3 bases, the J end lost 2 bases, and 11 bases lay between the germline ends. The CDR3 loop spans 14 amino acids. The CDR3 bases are TGCGCCAGCAGCCAGGGCAGGGATCCCTACGAGCAGTACTTC. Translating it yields CASSQGRDPYEQYF.